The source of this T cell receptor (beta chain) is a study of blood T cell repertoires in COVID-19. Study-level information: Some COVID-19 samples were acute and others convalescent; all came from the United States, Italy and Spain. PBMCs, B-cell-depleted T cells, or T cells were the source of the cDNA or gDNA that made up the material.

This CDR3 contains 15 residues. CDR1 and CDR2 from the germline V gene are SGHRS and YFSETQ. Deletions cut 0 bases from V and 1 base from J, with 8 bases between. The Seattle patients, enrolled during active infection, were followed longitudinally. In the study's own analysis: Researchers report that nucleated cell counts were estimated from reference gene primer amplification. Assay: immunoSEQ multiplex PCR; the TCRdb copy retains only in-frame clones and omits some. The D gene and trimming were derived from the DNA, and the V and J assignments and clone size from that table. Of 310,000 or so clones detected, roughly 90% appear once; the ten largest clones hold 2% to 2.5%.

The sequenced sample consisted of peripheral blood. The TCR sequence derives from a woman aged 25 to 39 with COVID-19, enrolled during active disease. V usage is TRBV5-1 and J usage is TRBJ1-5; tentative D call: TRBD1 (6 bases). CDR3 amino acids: CASSLDTGSNQPQHF. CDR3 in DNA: TGCGCCAGCAGCTTGGATACAGGGAGCAATCAGCCCCAGCATTTT. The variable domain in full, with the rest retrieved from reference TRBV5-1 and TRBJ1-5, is KAGVTQTPRYLIKTRGQQVTLSCSPISGHRSVSWYQQTPGQGLQFLFEYFSETQRNKGNFPGRFSGRQFSNSRSEMNVSTLELGDSALYLCASSLDTGSNQPQHFGDGTRLSIL.